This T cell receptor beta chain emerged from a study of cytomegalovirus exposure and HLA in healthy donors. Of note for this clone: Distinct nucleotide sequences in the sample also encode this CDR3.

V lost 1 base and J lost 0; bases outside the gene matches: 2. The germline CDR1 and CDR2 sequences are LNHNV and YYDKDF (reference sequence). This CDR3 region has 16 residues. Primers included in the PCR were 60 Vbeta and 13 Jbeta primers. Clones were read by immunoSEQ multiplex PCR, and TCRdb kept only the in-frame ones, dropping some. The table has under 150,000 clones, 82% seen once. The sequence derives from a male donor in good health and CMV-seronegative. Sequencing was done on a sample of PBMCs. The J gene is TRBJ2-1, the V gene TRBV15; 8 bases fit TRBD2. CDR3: CATSRVSGSSYNEQFF. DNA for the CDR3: TGTGCCACCAGCAGAGTCAGCGGGAGCTCCTACAATGAGCAGTTCTTC.